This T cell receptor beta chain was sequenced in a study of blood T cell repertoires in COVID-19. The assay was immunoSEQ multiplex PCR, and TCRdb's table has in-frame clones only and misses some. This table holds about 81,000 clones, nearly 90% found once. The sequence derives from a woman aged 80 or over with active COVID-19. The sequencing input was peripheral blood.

CDR3 DNA sequence: TGTGCCAGCAGCGCGTATGGCTACACCTTC. Translated: CASSAYGYTF. The chain combines TRBV7-9 with TRBJ1-2; D remains ambiguous. Germline CDR1 is SEHNR and CDR2 is FQNEAQ (reference sequence). This CDR3 comprises 10 residues. V gave up 5 bases and J gave up 5 bases, with 3 bases separating them.